The clone carrying this T cell receptor (beta chain) was counted between two and nine times. Its antigen is undetermined. The data were obtained in a study of blood T cells in healthy people across ages. It was with a sample-barcoded 5' primer and a J-beta primer mix that a second PCR of roughly 7 to 12 cycles was run. TCRdb reanalysed the 5' RACE reads using MiXCR and keeps one entry per CDR3 protein. The data show around 1,500,000 distinct CDR3 sequences, roughly 40% seen once. J gave up 7 bases and V 3 bases, and 3 bases lay outside the gene matches. Per germline, CDR1 GTSNPN and CDR2 SVGIG (reference sequence). There are 12 residues in the CDR3. Each donor's blood draw was around 9.2 milliliters of peripheral blood. Study-level results: More naive CD4+ cells and higher diversity were found in long-lived than in aged donors. It was held that the diversity estimates obtained from one million T cells were underestimates.

The source of this sequence is a woman in her late teens or twenties in good health. V is TRBV30 and J is TRBJ2-1, with 7 bases aligning to TRBD2. Sequenced sample: blood. CDR3 nucleotide sequence: TGTGCCTGGAGAAGCGGGGAAAATGAGCAGTTCTTC. This encodes CAWRSGENEQFF.